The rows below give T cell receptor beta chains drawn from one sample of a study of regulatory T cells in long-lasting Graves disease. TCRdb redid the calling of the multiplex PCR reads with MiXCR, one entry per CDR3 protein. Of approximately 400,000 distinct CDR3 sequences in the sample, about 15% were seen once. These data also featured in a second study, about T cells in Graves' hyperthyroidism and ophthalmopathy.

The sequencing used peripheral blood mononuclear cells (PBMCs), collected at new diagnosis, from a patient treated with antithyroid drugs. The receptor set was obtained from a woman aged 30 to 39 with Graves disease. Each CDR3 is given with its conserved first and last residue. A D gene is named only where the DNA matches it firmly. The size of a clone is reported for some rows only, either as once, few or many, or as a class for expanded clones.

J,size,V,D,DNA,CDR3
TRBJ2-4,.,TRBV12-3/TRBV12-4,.,TGTGCCAGCAGTTTAGTAGGGATAAACATTCAGTACTTC,CASSLVGINIQYF
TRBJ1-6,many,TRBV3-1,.,TGTGCCAGCAGCCAAGGTGCCGGGGCCGCCGGTTCACCCCTCCACTTT,CASSQGAGAAGSPLHF
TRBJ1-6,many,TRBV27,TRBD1,TGTGCCAGTGGACAGGGTCGGTCACCCCTCCACTTT,CASGQGRSPLHF
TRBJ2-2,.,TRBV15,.,TGTGCCACCAGCAGAGATCCTGGTCCCACCGGGGAGCTGTTTTTT,CATSRDPGPTGELFF
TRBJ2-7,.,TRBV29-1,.,TGCAGCGTATCCGACAGTCCCTACGAGCAGTACTTC,CSVSDSPYEQYF
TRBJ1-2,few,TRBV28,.,TGTGCCAGCAGTTCTGACATTTATGGCTACACCTTC,CASSSDIYGYTF
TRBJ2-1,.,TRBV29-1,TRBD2,TGCAGCGTAGTCGGGACTAGCGGATACTACAATGAGCAGTTCTTC,CSVVGTSGYYNEQFF
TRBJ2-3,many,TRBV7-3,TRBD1,TGTGCCAGCAGCTTAACCGGGACAGCTACAGATACGCAGTATTTT,CASSLTGTATDTQYF
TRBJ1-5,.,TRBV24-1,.,TGTGCCACCAGTGATTCTGGGTTACAGCCCCAGCATTTT,CATSDSGLQPQHF
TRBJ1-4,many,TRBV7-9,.,TGTGCCAGCAGCTTAGAGGCGGTTACTAATGAAAAACTGTTTTTT,CASSLEAVTNEKLFF
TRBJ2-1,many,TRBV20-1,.,TGCAGTGCTATAGGCAATGAGCAGTTCTTC,CSAIGNEQFF
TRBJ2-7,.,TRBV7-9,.,TGTGCCAGCAGCTTAGCGAAGGAGGGGTGGATCTCCTACGAGCAGTACTTC,CASSLAKEGWISYEQYF
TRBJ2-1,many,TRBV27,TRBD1,TGTGCCAGCAGTTTATCACGGGGACAGGATGAGCAGTTCTTC,CASSLSRGQDEQFF
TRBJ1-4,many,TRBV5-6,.,TGTGCCAGCAGCCGGACTGTTACCGAGGGGGATGAAAAACTGTTTTTT,CASSRTVTEGDEKLFF
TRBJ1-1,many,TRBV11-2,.,TGTGCCAGCACGTGGGGGAACACTGAAGCTTTCTTT,CASTWGNTEAFF
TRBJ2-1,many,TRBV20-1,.,TGCAGTGCTAGAGATACCAATGAGCAGTTCTTC,CSARDTNEQFF
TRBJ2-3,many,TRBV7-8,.,TGTGCCAGCAGCTTGGCCTATGGATCTAGCACAGATACGCAGTATTTT,CASSLAYGSSTDTQYF
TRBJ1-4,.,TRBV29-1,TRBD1,TGCAGCGTTGCTGAGGACAGGGCTAATAAAAAACTGTTTTTT,CSVAEDRANKKLFF
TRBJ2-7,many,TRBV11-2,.,TGTGCCAGCAGGGAGGGTTTCTCCTACGAGCAGTACTTC,CASREGFSYEQYF
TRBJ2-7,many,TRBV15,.,TGTGCCACCAGCAGAGATGAGCCGGGGAGGAACGAGCAGTACTTC,CATSRDEPGRNEQYF
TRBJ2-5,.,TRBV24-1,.,TGTGCCACCAGTAAGGGCGGCAAAGAGACCCAGTACTTC,CATSKGGKETQYF
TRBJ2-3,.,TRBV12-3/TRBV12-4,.,TGTGCCAGCAGTTTGTGGGATATATCAGATACGCAGTATTTT,CASSLWDISDTQYF
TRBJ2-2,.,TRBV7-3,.,TGTGCCAGCAGCCCCCGGTTGGGCCACGCGAACACCGGGGAGCTGTTTTTT,CASSPRLGHANTGELFF
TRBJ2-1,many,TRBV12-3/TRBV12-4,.,TGTGCCAGCGTTAAGCGAAGCTACAATGAGCAGTTCTTC,CASVKRSYNEQFF
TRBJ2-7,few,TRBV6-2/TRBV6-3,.,TGTGCCAGCAGGTCCCGTCTAGGGGGGGCCCACGAGCAGTACTTC,CASRSRLGGAHEQYF
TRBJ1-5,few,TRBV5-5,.,TGTGCCAGCAGCTTGGTCGGGGGCCTAGTTCAGCCCCAGCATTTT,CASSLVGGLVQPQHF
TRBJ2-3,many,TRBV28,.,TGTGCCAGCAGTCCTTTCTCCGGGACTCCCGCCACAGATACGCAGTATTTT,CASSPFSGTPATDTQYF
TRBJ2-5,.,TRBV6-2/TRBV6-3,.,TGTGCCAGCAGCCAGGGGTCGGGTTCTAAAGCGGGGACCCAGTACTTC,CASSQGSGSKAGTQYF
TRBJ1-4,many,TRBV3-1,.,TGTGCCAGCAGCCGGACGGGGGGGACTAATGAAAAACTGTTTTTT,CASSRTGGTNEKLFF
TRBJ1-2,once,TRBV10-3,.,TGTGCCATCAGTGACGTTCCCTGGGGCTACACCTTC,CAISDVPWGYTF
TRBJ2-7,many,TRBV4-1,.,TGCGCCAGCAGCCAAGATATAGGCCTATCCTACGAGCAGTACTTC,CASSQDIGLSYEQYF
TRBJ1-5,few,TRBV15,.,TGTGCCACCAGCAGAGTTGATCAGCCCCAGCATTTT,CATSRVDQPQHF
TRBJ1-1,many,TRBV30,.,TGTGCCTGGAGTCCCGGGGACATAGTACCTGAAGCTTTCTTT,CAWSPGDIVPEAFF
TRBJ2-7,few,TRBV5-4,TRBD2,TGTGCCAGCAGCCCCGGGACTAATGGTTTCGAGCAGTACTTC,CASSPGTNGFEQYF
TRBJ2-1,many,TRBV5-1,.,TGCGCCAGCAGCCTACGGACAGACTCCAATGAGCAGTTCTTC,CASSLRTDSNEQFF
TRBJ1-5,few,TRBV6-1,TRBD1,TGTGCCAGCAGGGACAGGCGGGGCCAGCCCCAGCATTTT,CASRDRRGQPQHF
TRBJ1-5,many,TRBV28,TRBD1,TGTGCCAGCAGTCCAAACCTCGGGACAGGGGGCAATCAGCCCCAGCATTTT,CASSPNLGTGGNQPQHF
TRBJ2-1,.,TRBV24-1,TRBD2,TGTGCCACCAGTGGTACCGGACTAGCGGGAGGGAATGAGCAGTTCTTC,CATSGTGLAGGNEQFF
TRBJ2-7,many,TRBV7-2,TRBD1,TGTGCCAGCAGCATATTAGGACAGGGGGCCGACGAGCAGTACTTC,CASSILGQGADEQYF
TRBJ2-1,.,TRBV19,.,TGTGCCAGTAGTACCTTCGGACTGGTAAATGAGCAGTTCTTC,CASSTFGLVNEQFF
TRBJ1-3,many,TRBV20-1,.,TGCAGCGCACTCGCACCAGGGGTTGGAAACACCATATATTTT,CSALAPGVGNTIYF
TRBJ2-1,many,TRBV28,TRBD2,TGTGCCAGCAGTCAAGGACTAGCGGGAGGCAAGCAGTTCTTC,CASSQGLAGGKQFF
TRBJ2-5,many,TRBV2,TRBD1,TGTGCCAGCCTCCGGGACAGGGGGCTTGAGACCCAGTACTTC,CASLRDRGLETQYF
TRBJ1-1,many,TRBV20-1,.,TGCAGTGCTCGATGGGGAACTGAAGCTTTCTTT,CSARWGTEAFF
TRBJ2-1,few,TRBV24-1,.,TGTGCCACCAGTGATTTGGACCGCGGCAATGAGCAGTTCTTC,CATSDLDRGNEQFF
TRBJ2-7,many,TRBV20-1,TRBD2,TGCAGTGCTCAGCGGGGGGCTAGCTCCTACGAGCAGTACTTC,CSAQRGASSYEQYF